The 27 T cell receptor beta chains reported below all come from one sample, sequenced in a study of OX40 agonist ivuxolimab in advanced cancers. Assay used: immunoSEQ multiplex PCR; TCRdb lists only in-frame clones, some missing. In the table there are 60,000 to 70,000 clones, about 80% of which are singletons. This specimen consisted of CD4+ or CD8+ T cells sorted from blood, obtained in a trial of the OX40 agonist ivuxolimab. The receptors were gathered from an adult with an advanced solid tumor such as melanoma, head and neck, liver or kidney cancer.

The chain recombines TRBV28 with TRBJ1-1; no reliable D call. Looked up from germline, CDR1 is MDHEN and CDR2 is SYDVKM. V dropped 0 bases and J dropped 3 bases, with 11 bases sitting between them. The length of the CDR3 is 15 residues. Written as DNA, the CDR3 is TGTGCCAGCAGTTTATGGGACTCTTGGGACACTGAAGCTTTCTTT. The encoded protein is CASSLWDSWDTEAFF.

The CDR3 nucleotides read TGTGCCAGCAGATATAGCAACTTAGCCGCAGATACGCAGTATTTT. This codes for CASRYSNLAADTQYF. The V and J genes are TRBV6-6 and TRBJ2-3, with D unresolved. CDR3 size: 15 residues. V lost 6 bases, J lost 4 bases, and 17 bases lay in between. Germline assignment: CDR1 MNHNY and CDR2 SVGAGI (reference sequence).

This clone showed up just a few times. The CDR3: CASSSKRTGRVGEKLFF. The CDR3 DNA follows: TGTGCCAGCAGCTCGAAGCGGACAGGGAGGGTCGGGGAAAAACTGTTTTTT. V and J are TRBV5-4 and TRBJ1-4; 8 bases fit TRBD1. V trimming: 3 bases; J trimming: 8 bases; junction bases outside the gene matches: 15. This CDR3 has 17 amino acids. The V gene's germline CDR1 is SGHNT and CDR2 YYREEE (reference sequence). Based on the CDR3 plus reference TRBV5-4 and TRBJ1-4, the full variable domain is ETGVTQSPTHLIKTRGQQVTLRCSSQSGHNTVSWYQQALGQGPQFIFQYYREEENGRGNFPPRFSGLQFPNYSSELNVNALELDDSALYLCASSSKRTGRVGEKLFFGSGTQLSVL.

The chain carries TRBV5-5 and TRBJ1-2; TRBD1 is a possible D gene (5 bases). Germline loops: CDR1 SGHKS, CDR2 YYEKEE (reference sequence). This CDR3 comprises 14 residues. The ends were cut back, 2 bases at V and 2 bases at J, with 10 bases in the middle. CDR3 coding DNA: TGTGCCAGCAGCTTATCACGGGGCAACTATGGCTACACCTTC. Protein product: CASSLSRGNYGYTF.

There are a few counts of this clone. The chain has TRBV19 and TRBJ1-2; perhaps TRBD1 as D (5 bases). Per germline, CDR1 LNHDA and CDR2 SQIVND (reference sequence). The CDR3 extends over 13 amino acids. V was trimmed by 3 bases and J by 4 bases, leaving 9 bases between them. CDR3 sequence: CASSMGQGYGYTF. Here the CDR3 DNA reads TGTGCCAGTAGTATGGGCCAGGGCTATGGCTACACCTTC.

The chain combines TRBV6-1 with TRBJ1-5; D ambiguous. V was clipped by 8 bases and J by 0 bases, with 14 bases between them. In germline, CDR1 is MNHNS, CDR2 SASEGT. The CDR3 totals 15 residues. CDR3 region: CASSNGLPSNQPQHF. The CDR3, as DNA: TGTGCCAGCTCAAATGGGCTGCCTAGCAATCAGCCCCAGCATTTT.

A few counts support this clone. The sample has other DNA sequences that encode this CDR3 too. This chain joins TRBV15 and TRBJ1-5, with D uncertain. The CDR3 extends over 12 amino acids. CDR1 and CDR2 (germline): LNHNV, YYDKDF (reference sequence). V lost 3 bases and J 3 bases, leaving 3 bases between the germline ends. The DNA for the CDR3 is TGTGCCACCAGCAGGGACAATCAGCCCCAGCATTTT. Protein product: CATSRDNQPQHF.

CDR3 bases: TGTGCCAGCAGTTCTTCTCTGACCTACGAGCAGTACGTC. Protein: CASSSSLTYEQYV. The chain is built from TRBV28 and TRBJ2-7, with no clear D. The germline CDR1 and CDR2 sequences are MDHEN and SYDVKM. The CDR3 length is 13 residues. Between the trimmed V and J ends, which lost 4 bases and 2 bases, there was a span of 9 bases.

The DNA for the CDR3 is TGTGCCAGCAGTTTGGGGACAGGTTACAATGAGCAGTTCTTC. Amino acids: CASSLGTGYNEQFF. This chain connects TRBV6-5 to TRBJ2-1, with 8 bases that match TRBD1. Germline V gives CDR1 MNHEY, CDR2 SVGAGI. The CDR3 spans 14 residues. Trimming removed 4 bases from V and 4 bases from J; junction bases left unmatched: 3.

The rearrangement links TRBV10-1 to TRBJ2-3; the D call may be TRBD1 or TRBD2 (5 bases each). This CDR3 is 13 amino acids long. V lost 2 bases and J 4 bases, leaving 7 bases between the germline ends. The germline V gene encodes CDR1 WNHNN and CDR2 SYGVQD (reference sequence). CDR3: CASSEPGPDTQYF. CDR3 in DNA: TGCGCCAGCAGTGAGCCGGGACCAGATACGCAGTATTTT.

This clone was counted a few times. The chain has TRBV6-6 and TRBJ2-1; no reliable D call. Germline CDR1 is MNHNY and CDR2 is SVGAGI (reference sequence). V dropped 4 bases and J dropped 6 bases, with 7 bases sitting between them. This CDR3 contains 12 residues. CDR3 amino acids: CASSSYSNEQFF. The CDR3 DNA follows: TGTGCCAGCAGTTCTTATAGCAATGAGCAGTTCTTC.

This clone was seen a few times. The CDR3 sequence is CASSVTSGSGGELFF. CDR3 bases: TGTGCCAGCAGCGTCACTAGCGGGAGCGGCGGGGAGCTGTTTTTT. The chain recombines TRBV11-1 with TRBJ2-2, with TRBD2 matching over 11 bases. CDR3 size: 15 residues. The germline gives CDR1 SGHAT, CDR2 FQDESV (reference sequence). J was trimmed by 7 bases and V by 5 bases; bases with no gene match: 6.

This clone was recorded only once. The gene calls are TRBV29-1 and TRBJ2-1; 14 positions agree with TRBD2. V shed 0 bases, J shed 6 bases, and the junction held 1 base outside the gene matches. Germline CDR1 and CDR2: SQVTM and ANQGSEA. The CDR3 contains 15 residues. For the CDR3, the DNA is TGCAGCGTTGAAGAGACTAGCGGGGGGGTCAATGAGCAGTTCTTC. This translates into CSVEETSGGVNEQFF.

Here the CDR3 reads CASSWDTRARGELFF. As DNA, the CDR3 is TGTGCCAGCAGTTGGGACACACGAGCACGCGGGGAGCTGTTTTTT. This sequence joins TRBV6-5 and TRBJ2-2; weak D call: TRBD1 (6 bases). V dropped 4 bases and J dropped 7 bases, with 16 bases sitting between them. The CDR3 extends over 15 amino acids. In germline, CDR1 is MNHEY, CDR2 SVGAGI.

This clone has just one count. The V and J genes are TRBV7-2 and TRBJ2-5; 7 bases align to TRBD2. Germline V gene data show CDR1 as SGHTA and CDR2 as FQGNSA. The CDR3 spans 13 residues. With 2 bases clipped from V and 9 bases from J, the junction kept 6 bases outside the gene matches. The CDR3 spells CASSLIGGGAQYF. CDR3 nucleotides: TGTGCCAGCAGCTTAATCGGTGGGGGGGCCCAGTACTTC.

V usage is TRBV2 and J usage is TRBJ2-3; D perhaps matches TRBD2 (6 bases). V was cut by 6 bases and J by 3 bases, with 13 bases left in between. This CDR3 is built from 14 residues. The germline V gene has CDR1 SNHLY and CDR2 FYNNEI. The DNA for the CDR3 is TGTGCCAGCAGCACAGTACTAGCTACAGATACGCAGTATTTT. This codes for CASSTVLATDTQYF.

V and J are TRBV27 and TRBJ1-1; possible D gene TRBD1, 5 bases. Per the germline V gene, CDR1 is MNHEY and CDR2 is SMNVEV (reference sequence). This CDR3 is built from 16 residues. Trimming removed 6 bases at V and 4 bases at J, with 21 bases between. DNA of the CDR3: TGTGCCAGCAGCAAGGACACTTGGATTAGGTCCACTGAAGCTTTCTTT. Its protein is CASSKDTWIRSTEAFF.

This sequence joins TRBV2 and TRBJ2-7, with D hard to call. The CDR3 covers 12 residues. Germline CDR1 reads SNHLY; CDR2 reads FYNNEI. Trimming stripped 6 bases from V and 3 bases from J, with 9 bases between. In DNA, the CDR3 is TGTGCCAGCAGCCTAGAGAACTACGAGCAGTACGTC. Residues: CASSLENYEQYV.

V usage is TRBV5-1 and J usage is TRBJ1-1, with 12 bases matching TRBD1. J lost 5 bases, V lost 4 bases, and 6 bases had no gene match. Germline-derived CDR1 and CDR2 are SGHRS and YFSETQ. This CDR3 is 15 amino acids long. CDR3 amino acids: CASSQGQGAITEAFF. Written as DNA, the CDR3 is TGCGCCAGCAGCCAGGGACAGGGGGCGATAACTGAAGCTTTCTTT.

The chain combines TRBV19 with TRBJ1-2; D remains ambiguous. The V end was cut by 0 bases, the J end by 0 bases, with 5 bases between. Germline CDR1 and CDR2: LNHDA and SQIVND (reference sequence). The CDR3 consists of 14 residues. This CDR3 is CASSIDRANYGYTF. The DNA of the CDR3 is TGTGCCAGTAGTATAGATCGAGCTAACTATGGCTACACCTTC.

The V gene is TRBV2, the J gene TRBJ1-1; TRBD1 might be the D (5 bases). This CDR3 region has 13 residues. Trimming took off 7 bases at V and 0 bases at J, with 9 bases between the two ends. CDR1 is SNHLY and CDR2 is FYNNEI in the germline V gene. CDR3 nucleotides: TGTGCCAGCAATCGGGGGTTGAACACTGAAGCTTTCTTT. Translated: CASNRGLNTEAFF.

V gene TRBV28 combines with J gene TRBJ2-1; 9 nucleotides line up with TRBD2. Germline CDR1 MDHEN, CDR2 SYDVKM. CDR3 length equals 19 residues. After removal of 6 bases from V and 0 bases from J, the junction contained 15 bases not matched to a gene. CDR3 in DNA: TGTGCCAGCAGGATACCATTTAGCGGGGGCCTAAGCTCCTACAATGAGCAGTTCTTC. It yields the protein CASRIPFSGGLSSYNEQFF.

The genes are TRBV5-4 and TRBJ2-7; D may be TRBD1 or TRBD2 (5 bases each). Trimming cost V 4 bases and J 1 base, with 15 bases left between them. The CDR3 extends over 15 amino acids. Per the germline V gene, CDR1 is SGHNT and CDR2 is YYREEE (reference sequence). CDR3 region: CASSAPGTPSYEQYF. The CDR3 DNA sequence: TGTGCCAGCAGCGCACCCGGGACGCCTTCCTACGAGCAGTACTTC.

CDR3 region: CASSLDAPGLADTQYF. CDR3 DNA sequence: TGTGCCAGCAGCTTAGATGCCCCAGGGCTGGCAGATACGCAGTATTTT. The V call is TRBV11-2, the J call TRBJ2-3; possible D gene TRBD1, 5 bases. Between the trimmed V and J ends, which lost 0 bases and 4 bases, there was a span of 14 bases. The germline V gene has CDR1 SGHAT and CDR2 FQNNGV. The CDR3 has 16 residues.

The rearrangement links TRBV2 to TRBJ2-6; 7 bases agree with TRBD1. Germline CDR1 reads SNHLY; CDR2 reads FYNNEI. Germline trimming cut 3 bases from V and 5 bases from J; bases unmatched to any gene: 7. The CDR3 is made up of 16 amino acids. The CDR3 DNA sequence: TGTGCCAGCAGTGATGGAAGGGGGCGGAGGGCCAACGTCCTGACTTTC. It encodes CASSDGRGRRANVLTF.

This CDR3 reads CATLPTSLYGYTF. In nucleotides, the CDR3 is TGTGCCACGCTACCAACTAGTCTCTATGGCTACACCTTC. The rearrangement uses TRBV6-5 and TRBJ1-2; no definite D call. CDR1 and CDR2 (germline): MNHEY, SVGAGI. The CDR3 length is 13 residues. V lost 10 bases and J lost 4, with 16 bases in between.

The chain carries TRBV6-1 and TRBJ1-1; D uncertain. Germline CDR1 reads MNHNS; CDR2 reads SASEGT. Trimming removed 4 bases at V and 5 bases at J, with 17 bases between. The CDR3 is 15 amino acids. CDR3 sequence reads: CASSGFWGGHTEAFF. For the CDR3, the DNA is TGTGCCAGCAGTGGATTCTGGGGAGGTCATACTGAAGCTTTCTTT.